Below, 5 T cell receptor beta chains from the same sample are listed, as sequenced in a study of technical replicates of blood from a few donors (dated by TCRdb to the late 2010s). Library method: the immunoSEQ multiplex PCR assay. What TCRdb holds here is the immuneACCESS table cut down to in-frame rearrangements. Part of the clones is not present; checked against another copy, under half of the missing clones reflect an unresolved V gene, and the others are unexplained. Across this sample there are tens of thousands of clones, with 85% to 95% seen only once. The ten biggest clones cover around 0.36% of the sample. Sequencing was performed on T cells isolated from PBMCs. The receptor source for this set is a human donor in good health.

The rearrangement uses TRBV19 and TRBJ1-5; D gene unclear. Trimming took 6 bases from V and 0 from J, leaving 6 bases between them. This CDR3 has 13 residues. Germline values: CDR1 LNHDA, CDR2 SQIVND (reference sequence). DNA of the CDR3: TGTGCCAGTAGACTCAATAGCAATCAGCCCCAGCATTTT. It codes for CASRLNSNQPQHF. The full variable domain, with the rest looked up from reference TRBV19 and TRBJ1-5, is DGGITQSPKYLFRKEGQNVTLSCEQNLNHDAMYWYRQDPGQGLRLIYYSQIVNDFQKGDIAEGYSVSREKKESFPLTVTSAQKNPTAFYLCASRLNSNQPQHFGDGTRLSIL.

The rearrangement links TRBV7-3 to TRBJ2-1; 9 bases align to TRBD2. CDR1 and CDR2 (germline): SGHTA, FQGTGA. CDR3 length: 16 amino acids. The V and J ends lost 5 bases and 5 bases, in that order; junction bases with no gene match: 10. Here the CDR3 DNA reads TGTGCCAGCAGCGCATTCGGGACTAGCCTGAACAATGAGCAGTTCTTC. As protein: CASSAFGTSLNNEQFF. Full variable domain (remainder filled in from reference TRBV7-3 and TRBJ2-1): GAGVSQTPSNKVTEKGKYVELRCDPISGHTALYWYRQSLGQGPEFLIYFQGTGAADDSGLPNDRFFAVRPEGSVSTLKIQRTERGDSAVYLCASSAFGTSLNNEQFFGPGTRLTVL.

The J gene is TRBJ2-1, the V gene TRBV2; tentatively, D is TRBD1 (6 bases). Germline V gene lookup returns CDR1 SNHLY and CDR2 FYNNEI. The CDR3 has 15 residues. V was trimmed by 6 bases and J by 8 bases, leaving 20 bases between them. CDR3: CASSQGFNQADEQFF. The CDR3 DNA reads as TGTGCCAGCAGCCAGGGGTTTAATCAAGCCGATGAGCAGTTCTTC. Together with reference TRBV2 and TRBJ2-1, the CDR3 gives the full variable domain: EPEVTQTPSHQVTQMGQEVILRCVPISNHLYFYWYRQILGQKVEFLVSFYNNEISEKSEIFDDQFSVERPDGSNFTLKIRSTKLEDSAMYFCASSQGFNQADEQFFGPGTRLTVL.

CDR3 sequence: CASSQSCPGQFYQPQHF. DNA of the CDR3: TGTGCCAGCAGCCAGAGCTGTCCCGGACAGTTTTATCAGCCCCAGCATTTT. The gene calls are TRBV14 and TRBJ1-5; D is perhaps TRBD1 (6 bases). Germline-derived CDR1 and CDR2 are SGHDN and FVKESK. V lost 3 bases and J lost 5, with 20 bases in between. The CDR3 contains 17 residues.

The rearrangement joins TRBV2 to TRBJ2-4, with D hard to call. Looked up from germline, CDR1 is SNHLY and CDR2 is FYNNEI. The CDR3 is made up of 13 amino acids. Trimming took 6 bases from V and 0 from J, leaving 6 bases between them. In DNA, the CDR3 is TGTGCCAGCAGGTCCCTAGCCAAAAACATTCAGTACTTC. This sequence encodes CASRSLAKNIQYF.